The rows below give T cell receptor beta chains drawn from one sample of a study of cytomegalovirus exposure and HLA in healthy donors. The assay was immunoSEQ multiplex PCR, and TCRdb's table has in-frame clones only and misses some. The sample lists 150,000 to 200,000 clones, almost 85% occurring once. The sample comprised PBMCs. These receptors came from a girl aged 10 to 17 in good health and CMV-seropositive. Each CDR3 is given with its conserved first and last residue. Each record gives: J gene, clone size, D gene, V gene, CDR3 protein, CDR3 DNA. A D gene is named only where the DNA matches it firmly. Not every row has a clone size; where given, it reads once, few, many or a size class.

>TRBJ1-6|-|TRBD1|TRBV5-1
CASREVGQGVGSPLHF
TGCGCCAGCAGAGAGGTCGGACAGGGGGTAGGTTCACCCCTCCACTTT
>TRBJ2-3|-|TRBD2|TRBV6-5
CASPNGGVTDTQYF
TGTGCCAGCCCCAACGGGGGGGTTACAGATACGCAGTATTTT
>TRBJ2-3|-|TRBD1|TRBV7-8
CASSGRTGDDTQYF
TGTGCCAGCAGCGGGAGGACAGGGGACGATACGCAGTATTTT
>TRBJ1-2|-|TRBD1|TRBV29-1
CSVPQGWNYGYTF
TGCAGCGTCCCACAGGGGTGGAACTATGGCTACACCTTC
>TRBJ2-3|-|-|TRBV6-6
CASSSTGQTRTDTQYF
TGTGCCAGCAGTTCCACCGGACAGACCCGCACAGATACGCAGTATTTT
>TRBJ2-2|-|-|TRBV5-4
CASSLGGGTNTGELFF
TGTGCCAGCAGCTTGGGTGGGGGGACCAACACCGGGGAGCTGTTTTTT
>TRBJ2-1|once|-|TRBV7-6
CASTDRPSSYRQFF
TGTGCCAGCACAGACAGGCCCTCTTCTTATAGGCAGTTCTTC
>TRBJ2-7|once|-|TRBV15
CATSRGEANSSYEQYF
TGTGCCACCAGCAGAGGGGAGGCAAATAGCTCCTACGAGCAGTACTTC
>TRBJ1-2|-|TRBD1|TRBV5-1
CASSLDVTGAAGYTF
TGCGCCAGCAGCTTGGATGTGACAGGGGCTGCTGGCTACACCTTC
>TRBJ2-5|-|TRBD1|TRBV5-4
CASSPQRQGNWETQYF
TGTGCCAGCAGCCCTCAAAGACAGGGTAATTGGGAGACCCAGTACTTC
>TRBJ1-5|-|-|TRBV5-6
CASSLGGVARNQPQHF
TGTGCCAGCAGCTTGGGGGGGGTAGCGAGGAATCAGCCCCAGCATTTT
>TRBJ2-7|-|TRBD1|TRBV28
CASSSTGEGHYEQYF
TGTGCCAGCAGTTCTACAGGGGAAGGGCACTACGAGCAGTACTTC
>TRBJ2-1|-|-|TRBV4-1
CASSQGSSYNEQFF
TGCGCCAGCAGCCAAGGGAGCTCCTACAATGAGCAGTTCTTC
>TRBJ1-3|-|-|TRBV27
CASSLRSPYSGNTIYF
TGTGCCAGCAGTTTGAGGAGTCCCTACTCTGGAAACACCATATATTTT
>TRBJ1-1|-|TRBD1|TRBV11-2
CASSWGTDTEAFF
TGTGCCAGCAGCTGGGGGACAGACACTGAAGCTTTCTTT
>TRBJ1-2|-|TRBD1|TRBV19
CASSSGQVRRDGYTF
TGTGCCAGTAGTAGTGGACAGGTCCGGAGGGATGGCTACACCTTC
>TRBJ1-2|-|-|TRBV30
CAWSVQGTYGYTF
TGTGCCTGGAGTGTACAGGGAACCTATGGCTACACCTTC
>TRBJ2-1|-|TRBD2|TRBV6-4
CASSQTGTRYNEQFF
TGTGCCAGCAGTCAGACCGGGACTAGGTACAATGAGCAGTTCTTC
>TRBJ2-7|few|-|TRBV29-1
CSVDDSAYEQYF
TGCAGCGTTGACGACAGTGCTTACGAGCAGTACTTC
>TRBJ1-4|once|-|TRBV15
CATSRDGKGFEKLFF
TGTGCCACCAGCAGAGACGGGAAGGGCTTTGAAAAACTGTTTTTT
>TRBJ1-2|-|-|TRBV19
CASSIAGSLRGGYTF
TGTGCCAGTAGTATAGCTGGAAGTCTAAGAGGTGGCTACACCTTC
>TRBJ2-7|-|TRBD2|TRBV6-1
CASSKTSGTSHEQYF
TGTGCCAGCAGCAAGACTAGCGGGACTTCTCACGAGCAGTACTTC
>TRBJ2-2|-|TRBD1|TRBV6-4
CASSAGTGDTGELFF
TGTGCCAGCAGTGCCGGGACAGGGGACACCGGGGAGCTGTTTTTT
>TRBJ1-2|once|-|TRBV2
CASSEAGARSYGYTF
TGTGCCAGCAGTGAGGCGGGCGCGAGGTCCTATGGCTACACCTTC
>TRBJ1-1|-|-|TRBV6-1
CASETGGTKNTEAFF
TGTGCCAGCGAGACAGGTGGGACTAAGAACACTGAAGCTTTCTTT
>TRBJ2-5|-|-|TRBV6-5
CASSYVGVQETQYF
TGTGCCAGCAGTTACGTCGGGGTCCAAGAGACCCAGTACTTC
>TRBJ2-6|-|-|TRBV15
CATSRDWEQEILSGANVLTF
TGTGCCACCAGCAGAGATTGGGAACAGGAAATTCTCTCTGGGGCCAACGTCCTGACTTTC
>TRBJ2-3|-|-|TRBV9
CASSGTVPSTDTQYF
TGTGCCAGCAGCGGTACGGTCCCTAGCACAGATACGCAGTATTTT
>TRBJ2-5|once|-|TRBV14
CASSQRETQYF
TGTGCCAGCAGCCAACGAGAGACCCAGTACTTC
>TRBJ2-7|-|TRBD2|TRBV5-1
CASSLVGGSYEQYF
TGCGCCAGCAGCTTGGTGGGAGGGTCATACGAGCAGTACTTC
>TRBJ1-4|-|-|TRBV5-5
CASSFDKRPTNEKLFF
TGTGCCAGCAGCTTTGACAAGCGGCCAACTAATGAAAAACTGTTTTTT
>TRBJ1-2|-|TRBD1|TRBV25-1
CASSGDRGANYGYTF
TGTGCCAGCAGTGGGGACAGGGGCGCTAACTATGGCTACACCTTC
>TRBJ1-3|-|TRBD1|TRBV6-5
CASTDSGGPGNTIYF
TGTGCCAGCACGGACTCAGGGGGCCCTGGAAACACCATATATTTT
>TRBJ2-3|-|TRBD2|TRBV19
CASRRTSGSTDTQYF
TGTGCCAGTAGGCGGACTAGCGGAAGCACAGATACGCAGTATTTT
>TRBJ2-5|-|-|TRBV25-1
CASSDESLTQETQYF
TGTGCCAGCAGTGATGAGTCCCTAACCCAAGAGACCCAGTACTTC
>TRBJ1-2|once|-|TRBV11-3
CASSLDLTGRGYTF
TGTGCCAGCAGCTTAGATCTCACAGGGCGCGGCTACACCTTC
>TRBJ1-4|-|TRBD1|TRBV7-9
CASSLGDRGGTNEKLFF
TGTGCCAGCAGCCTGGGAGACAGGGGAGGAACTAATGAAAAACTGTTTTTT
>TRBJ1-4|-|-|TRBV9
CASSVWGQTNEKLFF
TGTGCCAGCAGCGTATGGGGGCAAACTAATGAAAAACTGTTTTTT
>TRBJ1-3|-|TRBD1|TRBV11-3
CASSLPLRQGGNTIYF
TGTGCCAGCAGCCTACCTCTGAGACAGGGAGGAAACACCATATATTTT
>TRBJ2-3|-|TRBD2|TRBV7-3
CASRRGGTDTQYF
TGTGCCAGCAGACGGGGGGGCACAGATACGCAGTATTTT
>TRBJ1-1|-|TRBD1|TRBV27
CASRPRTGMNTEAFF
TGTGCCAGCAGACCCCGGACAGGAATGAACACTGAAGCTTTCTTT
>TRBJ1-5|few|-|TRBV10-3
CAISDTREPQHF
TGTGCCATCAGTGATACTCGTGAGCCCCAGCATTTT
>TRBJ1-3|few|TRBD1|TRBV6-6
CASSSDRGENTIYF
TGTGCCAGCAGTTCCGACAGGGGGGAGAACACCATATATTTT
>TRBJ2-3|-|TRBD2|TRBV7-9
CASSFRTSGTDTQYF
TGTGCCAGCAGCTTCAGGACTAGCGGCACAGATACGCAGTATTTT
>TRBJ2-7|-|TRBD1|TRBV4-1
CASSQDAGQGIRIF
TGCGCCAGCAGCCAAGACGCGGGACAGGGGATTAGAATCTTC
>TRBJ2-1|once|-|TRBV7-2
CASSLETSSYNEQFF
TGTGCCAGCAGCTTAGAAACGAGCTCCTACAATGAGCAGTTCTTC
>TRBJ1-5|-|-|TRBV25-1
CASSEGSGNQPQHF
TGTGCCAGCAGTGAAGGGTCAGGCAACCAGCCCCAGCATTTT
>TRBJ1-4|once|-|TRBV2
CASSEARQTNEKLFF
TGTGCCAGCAGTGAAGCGCGACAGACTAATGAAAAACTGTTTTTT
>TRBJ2-7|-|-|TRBV7-8
CASSAKAGQSSYEQYF
TGTGCCAGCAGTGCCAAGGCGGGACAGAGCTCCTACGAGCAGTACTTC
>TRBJ2-7|few|TRBD1|TRBV7-2
CASSLPGQGYEQYF
TGTGCCAGCAGCTTACCGGGACAGGGCTACGAGCAGTACTTC
>TRBJ1-4|few|TRBD1|TRBV28
CASSIGGTGGEKLFF
TGTGCCAGCAGTATAGGGGGGACAGGGGGTGAAAAACTGTTTTTT